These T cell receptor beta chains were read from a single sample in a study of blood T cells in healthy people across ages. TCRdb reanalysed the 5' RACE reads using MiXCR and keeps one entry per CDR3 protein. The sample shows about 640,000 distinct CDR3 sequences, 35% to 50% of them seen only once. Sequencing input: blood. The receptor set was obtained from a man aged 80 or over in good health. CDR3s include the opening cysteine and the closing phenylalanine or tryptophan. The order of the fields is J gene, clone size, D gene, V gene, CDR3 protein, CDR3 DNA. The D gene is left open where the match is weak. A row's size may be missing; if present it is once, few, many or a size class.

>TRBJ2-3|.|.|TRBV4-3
CASSQTNPSTDTQYF
TGCGCCAGCAGCCAAACGAACCCTAGCACAGATACGCAGTATTTT
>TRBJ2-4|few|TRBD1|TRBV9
CASSARQGGSGQYF
TGTGCCAGCAGCGCCCGACAGGGGGGTTCCGGGCAGTACTTC
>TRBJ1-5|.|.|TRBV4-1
CASSHPQGNQPQHF
TGCGCCAGCAGCCACCCACAGGGCAATCAGCCCCAGCATTTT
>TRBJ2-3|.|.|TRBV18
CASSQNQRVTDTQYF
TGTGCCAGCTCACAAAACCAGCGGGTCACAGATACGCAGTATTTT
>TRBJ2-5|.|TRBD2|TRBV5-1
CANSLLAGAYETQYF
TGCGCCAACAGCCTACTAGCGGGAGCATACGAGACCCAGTACTTC
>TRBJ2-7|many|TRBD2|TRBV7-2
CASMPTSGPRKQYF
TGTGCCAGCATGCCGACTAGCGGCCCCCGCAAGCAGTACTTC
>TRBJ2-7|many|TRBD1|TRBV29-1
CSAATMGQPYEQYF
TGCAGCGCTGCCACCATGGGACAGCCCTACGAGCAGTACTTC
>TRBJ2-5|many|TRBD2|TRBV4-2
CASSQSSGSETQYF
TGTGCCAGCAGCCAATCTAGCGGGAGCGAGACCCAGTACTTC
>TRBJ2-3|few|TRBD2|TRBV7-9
CASSSRETSGRSTQYF
TGTGCCAGCAGCTCCAGGGAGACTAGCGGGAGGTCTACGCAGTATTTT
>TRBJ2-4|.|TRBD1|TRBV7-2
CASSPPGTGSYNEQYF
TGTGCCAGCAGCCCACCCGGGACAGGCTCCTACAATGAGCAGTACTTC
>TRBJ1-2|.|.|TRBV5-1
CASSTTPGLGYGYTF
TGCGCCAGCAGCACGACCCCGGGACTAGGCTATGGCTACACCTTC
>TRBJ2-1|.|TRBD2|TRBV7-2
CASSLGLAAPNEQFF
TGTGCCAGCAGCTTAGGACTAGCGGCGCCCAATGAGCAGTTCTTC
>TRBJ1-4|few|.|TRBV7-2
CASSPPQGQVEKLFF
TGTGCCAGCAGCCCGCCCCAGGGGCAGGTTGAAAAACTGTTTTTT
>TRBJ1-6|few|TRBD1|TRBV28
CASLSHDRGLNSPLHF
TGTGCCAGCCTATCCCACGACAGGGGGCTGAATTCACCCCTCCACTTT
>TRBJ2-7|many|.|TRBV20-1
CSAGVSYEQYF
TGCAGTGCTGGCGTCTCCTACGAGCAGTACTTC
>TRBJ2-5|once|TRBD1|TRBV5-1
CASSHTGDGAQYF
TGCGCCAGCAGCCATACAGGGGACGGGGCCCAGTACTTC
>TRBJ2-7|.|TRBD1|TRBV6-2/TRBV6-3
CASTTPGQGSYEQYF
TGTGCCAGCACAACGCCGGGACAGGGATCCTACGAGCAGTACTTC
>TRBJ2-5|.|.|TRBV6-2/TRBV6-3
CASIRSRGEPETQYF
TGTGCCAGCATACGATCCCGGGGAGAACCCGAGACCCAGTACTTC
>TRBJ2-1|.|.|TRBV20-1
CSTKFQRARNEQFF
TGCAGTACTAAATTCCAGCGGGCGCGGAATGAGCAGTTCTTC
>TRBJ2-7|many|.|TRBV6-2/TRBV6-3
CASSLSNYEQYF
TGTGCCAGCAGTCTTTCTAACTACGAGCAGTACTTC
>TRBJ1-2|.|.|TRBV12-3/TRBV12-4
CASRPQGSGYTF
TGTGCCAGCAGACCTCAAGGCTCGGGCTACACCTTC
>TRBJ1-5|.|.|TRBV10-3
CAISAQMSNQPQHF
TGTGCCATCAGTGCGCAGATGAGCAATCAGCCCCAGCATTTT
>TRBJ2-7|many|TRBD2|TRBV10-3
CAISDGRAPEQYF
TGTGCCATTTCCGACGGGAGGGCTCCCGAGCAGTACTTC
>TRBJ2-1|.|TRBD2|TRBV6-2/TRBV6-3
CASSYAGGGREQFF
TGTGCCAGCAGTTACGCAGGCGGGGGACGGGAGCAGTTCTTC